The 3 T cell receptor beta chains below were found in one sample sequenced in a study of T cell responses to AZD1222 COVID-19 vaccine. Sequencing was performed with immunoSEQ multiplex PCR; in TCRdb, only in-frame clones are kept and a portion is missing. The sample lists 150,000 or so clones; 92% were seen once. Sequenced here: peripheral blood, sampled on day 0 of AZD1222 vaccination. These receptors all stem from an adult in good health.

This clone was recorded only once. Written as DNA, the CDR3 is TGTGCCAGCAGCCTGGGACAGGGGCCCGAGCAGTACTTC. Protein product: CASSLGQGPEQYF. The chain employs TRBV5-6 and TRBJ2-7, with 10 bases matching TRBD1. Germline-derived CDR1 and CDR2 are SGHDT and YYEEEE. With V trimmed by 4 bases and J by 6 bases, 4 bases remained unmatched. The CDR3 runs 13 residues.

The chain employs TRBV9 and TRBJ2-2; a possible D gene is TRBD1 (6 bases). The CDR3 has 14 residues. Trimming cost V 4 bases and J 6 bases, with 13 bases left between them. From germline, CDR1 is SGDLS and CDR2 YYNGEE. The CDR3 spells CASSRQAEAGELFF. The CDR3 DNA reads as TGTGCCAGCAGCCGACAGGCTGAGGCCGGGGAGCTGTTTTTT.

The genes are TRBV6-5 and TRBJ1-3, with TRBD1 identical over 8 bases. Germline CDR1 and CDR2: MNHEY and SVGAGI. This CDR3 has 12 amino acids. V was clipped by 7 bases and J by 15 bases; unmatched bases: 11. The CDR3 sequence: CASNNPGTGEYF. The CDR3 nucleotides are TGTGCCAGCAATAACCCCGGGACAGGCGAATATTTT.